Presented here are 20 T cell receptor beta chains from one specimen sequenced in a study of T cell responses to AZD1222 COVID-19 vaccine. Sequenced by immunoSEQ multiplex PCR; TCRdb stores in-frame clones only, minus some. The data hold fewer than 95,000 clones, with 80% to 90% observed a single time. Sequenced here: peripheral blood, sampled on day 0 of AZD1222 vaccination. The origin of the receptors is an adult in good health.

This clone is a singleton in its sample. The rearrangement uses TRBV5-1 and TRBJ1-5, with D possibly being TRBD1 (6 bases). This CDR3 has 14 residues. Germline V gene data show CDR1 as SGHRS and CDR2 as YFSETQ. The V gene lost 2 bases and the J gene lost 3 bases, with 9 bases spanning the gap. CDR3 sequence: CASSLGGFNQPQHF. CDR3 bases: TGCGCCAGCAGCTTAGGGGGTTTCAATCAGCCCCAGCATTTT. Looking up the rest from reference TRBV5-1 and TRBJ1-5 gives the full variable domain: KAGVTQTPRYLIKTRGQQVTLSCSPISGHRSVSWYQQTPGQGLQFLFEYFSETQRNKGNFPGRFSGRQFSNSRSEMNVSTLELGDSALYLCASSLGGFNQPQHFGDGTRLSIL.

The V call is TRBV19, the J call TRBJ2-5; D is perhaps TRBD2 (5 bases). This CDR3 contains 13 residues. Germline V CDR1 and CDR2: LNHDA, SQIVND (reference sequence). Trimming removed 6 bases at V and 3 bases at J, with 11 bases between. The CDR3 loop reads CASRGRLKETQYF. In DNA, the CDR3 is TGTGCCAGTAGAGGCCGACTAAAAGAGACCCAGTACTTC.

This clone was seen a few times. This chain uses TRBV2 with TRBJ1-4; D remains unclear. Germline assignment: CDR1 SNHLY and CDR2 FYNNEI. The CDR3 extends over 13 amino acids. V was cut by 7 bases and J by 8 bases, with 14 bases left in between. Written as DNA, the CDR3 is TGTGCCAGCACCCGACGCTACCAGGAAAAACTGTTTTTT. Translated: CASTRRYQEKLFF.

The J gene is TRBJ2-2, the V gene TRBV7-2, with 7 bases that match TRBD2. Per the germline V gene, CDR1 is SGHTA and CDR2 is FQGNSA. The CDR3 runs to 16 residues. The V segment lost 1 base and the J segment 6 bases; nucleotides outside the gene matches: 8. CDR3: CASSLGYLAAPGELFF. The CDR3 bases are TGTGCCAGCAGCTTAGGGTATCTAGCGGCCCCCGGGGAGCTGTTTTTT.

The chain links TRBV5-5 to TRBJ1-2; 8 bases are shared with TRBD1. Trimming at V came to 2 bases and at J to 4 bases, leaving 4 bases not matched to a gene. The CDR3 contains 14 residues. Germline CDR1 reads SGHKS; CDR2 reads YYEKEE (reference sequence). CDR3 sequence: CASSFGTGSYGYTF. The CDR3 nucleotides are TGTGCCAGCAGCTTTGGGACAGGAAGCTATGGCTACACCTTC.

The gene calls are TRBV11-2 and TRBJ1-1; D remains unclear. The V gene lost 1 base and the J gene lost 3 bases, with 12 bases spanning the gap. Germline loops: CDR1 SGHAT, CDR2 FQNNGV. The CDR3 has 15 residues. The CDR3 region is CASSLGSGGYTEAFF. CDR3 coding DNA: TGTGCCAGCAGCTTAGGTTCAGGAGGGTACACTGAAGCTTTCTTT. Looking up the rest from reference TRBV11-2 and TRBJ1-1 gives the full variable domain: EAGVAQSPRYKIIEKRQSVAFWCNPISGHATLYWYQQILGQGPKLLIQFQNNGVVDDSQLPKDRFSAERLKGVDSTLKIQPAKLEDSAVYLCASSLGSGGYTEAFFGQGTRLTVV.

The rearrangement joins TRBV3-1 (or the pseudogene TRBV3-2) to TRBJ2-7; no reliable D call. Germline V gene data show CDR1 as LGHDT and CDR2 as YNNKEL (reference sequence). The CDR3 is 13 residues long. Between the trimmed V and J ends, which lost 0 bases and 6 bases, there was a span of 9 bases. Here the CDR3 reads CASSQEIASEQYF. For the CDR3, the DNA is TGTGCCAGCAGCCAAGAAATAGCTTCCGAGCAGTACTTC.

CDR3 sequence: CASSFNYEQYF. Written as DNA, the CDR3 is TGTGCCAGCAGCTTTAACTACGAGCAGTACTTC. The chain employs TRBV7-2 and TRBJ2-7, with unresolved D. Germline CDR1 SGHTA, CDR2 FQGNSA. The CDR3 runs to 11 residues. V was pared by 3 bases and J by 3 bases, with 3 bases between.

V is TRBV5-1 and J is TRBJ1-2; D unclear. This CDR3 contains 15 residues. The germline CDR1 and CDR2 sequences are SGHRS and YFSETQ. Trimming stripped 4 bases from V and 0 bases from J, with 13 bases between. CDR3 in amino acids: CASSPGLDPNYGYTF. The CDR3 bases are TGCGCCAGCAGCCCAGGACTGGACCCTAACTATGGCTACACCTTC.

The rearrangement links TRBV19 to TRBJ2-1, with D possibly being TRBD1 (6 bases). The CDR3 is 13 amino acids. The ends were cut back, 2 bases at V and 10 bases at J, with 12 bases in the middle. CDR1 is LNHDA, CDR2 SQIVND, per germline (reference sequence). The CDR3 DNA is TGTGCCAGTAGTATATTGGGGGCTCGGGAGCAGTTCTTC. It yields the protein CASSILGAREQFF.

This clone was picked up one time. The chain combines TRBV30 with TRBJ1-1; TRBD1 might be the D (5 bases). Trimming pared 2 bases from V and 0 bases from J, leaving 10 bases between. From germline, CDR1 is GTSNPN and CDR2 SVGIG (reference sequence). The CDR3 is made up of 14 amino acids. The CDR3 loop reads CAWSKGLMNTEAFF. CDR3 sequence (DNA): TGTGCCTGGAGTAAGGGGCTGATGAACACTGAAGCTTTCTTT.

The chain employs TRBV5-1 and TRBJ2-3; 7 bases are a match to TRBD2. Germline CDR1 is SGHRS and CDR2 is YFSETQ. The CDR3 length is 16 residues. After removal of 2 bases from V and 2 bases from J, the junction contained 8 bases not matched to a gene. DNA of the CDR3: TGCGCCAGCAGCTTAGGACTAGTCGGTATCACAGATACGCAGTATTTT. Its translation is CASSLGLVGITDTQYF.

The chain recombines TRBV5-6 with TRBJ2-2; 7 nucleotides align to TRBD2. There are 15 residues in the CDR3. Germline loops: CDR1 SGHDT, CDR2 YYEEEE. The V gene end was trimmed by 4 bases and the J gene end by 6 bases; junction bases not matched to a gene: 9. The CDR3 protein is CASSLGLVGPGELFF. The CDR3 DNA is TGTGCCAGCAGCCTCGGACTAGTGGGTCCCGGGGAGCTGTTTTTT. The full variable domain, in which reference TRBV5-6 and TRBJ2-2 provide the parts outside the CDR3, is DAGVTQSPTHLIKTRGQQVTLRCSPKSGHDTVSWYQQALGQGPQFIFQYYEEEERQRGNFPDRFSGHQFPNYSSELNVNALLLGDSALYLCASSLGLVGPGELFFGEGSRLTVL.

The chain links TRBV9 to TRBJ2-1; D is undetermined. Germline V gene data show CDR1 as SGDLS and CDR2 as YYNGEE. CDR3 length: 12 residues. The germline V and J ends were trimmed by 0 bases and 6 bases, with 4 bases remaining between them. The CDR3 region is CASSVAGNEQFF. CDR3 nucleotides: TGTGCCAGCAGCGTAGCAGGCAATGAGCAGTTCTTC.

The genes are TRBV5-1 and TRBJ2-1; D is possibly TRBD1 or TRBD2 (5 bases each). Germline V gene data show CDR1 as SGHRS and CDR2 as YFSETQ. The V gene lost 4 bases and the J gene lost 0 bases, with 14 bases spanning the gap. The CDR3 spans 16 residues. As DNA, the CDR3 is TGCGCCAGCAGCCCCACCGGGACCAGCTCCTACAATGAGCAGTTCTTC. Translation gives CASSPTGTSSYNEQFF.

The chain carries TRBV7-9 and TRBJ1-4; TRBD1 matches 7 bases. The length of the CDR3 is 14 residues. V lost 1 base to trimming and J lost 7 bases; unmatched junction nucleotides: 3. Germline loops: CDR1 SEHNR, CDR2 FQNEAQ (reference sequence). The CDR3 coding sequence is TGTGCCAGCAGCTTAGGGACAGGAGGTGAAAAACTGTTTTTT. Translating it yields CASSLGTGGEKLFF.

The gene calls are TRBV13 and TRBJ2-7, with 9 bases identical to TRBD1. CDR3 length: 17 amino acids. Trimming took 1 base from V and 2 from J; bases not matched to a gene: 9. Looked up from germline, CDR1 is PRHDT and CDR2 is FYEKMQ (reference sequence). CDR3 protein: CASSLVLGTGSAYEQYF. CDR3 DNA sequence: TGTGCCAGCAGCTTAGTTCTAGGGACAGGGTCAGCCTACGAGCAGTACTTC.

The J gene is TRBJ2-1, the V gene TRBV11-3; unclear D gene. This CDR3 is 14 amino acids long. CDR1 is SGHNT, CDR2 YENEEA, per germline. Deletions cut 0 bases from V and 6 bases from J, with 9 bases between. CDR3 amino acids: CASSLDQVSNEQFF. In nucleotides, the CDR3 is TGTGCCAGCAGCTTAGATCAAGTGTCCAATGAGCAGTTCTTC.

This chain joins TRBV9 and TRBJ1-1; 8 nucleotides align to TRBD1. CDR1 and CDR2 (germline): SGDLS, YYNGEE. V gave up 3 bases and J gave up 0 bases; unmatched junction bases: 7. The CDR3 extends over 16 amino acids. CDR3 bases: TGTGCCAGCAGCGCGAGATCAGGGGGCGTGAACACTGAAGCTTTCTTT. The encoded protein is CASSARSGGVNTEAFF.

The CDR3 DNA is TGTGCCAGCAGCCAAGAGGGTAGAATGTTCGTCTACGAGCAGTACTTC. This translates into CASSQEGRMFVYEQYF. The chain uses TRBV14 and TRBJ2-7, with D uncertain. The CDR3 covers 16 residues. With 0 bases removed from V and 3 bases from J, the gap between germline ends came to 15 bases. From germline, CDR1 is SGHDN and CDR2 FVKESK.